Listed here are 3 T cell receptor beta chains from one sample, sequenced in a study of primary melanoma T cells and metastatic recurrence. Assay used: immunoSEQ multiplex PCR; TCRdb lists only in-frame clones, some missing. The repertoire holds around 1,500 clones, with over 70% as singletons. The material sequenced was melanoma tumor tissue. The receptor source for this set is a human donor with melanoma.

This chain joins TRBV30 and TRBJ1-5; TRBD1 matches at 8 bases. This CDR3 has 14 amino acids. V shed 2 bases, J shed 4 bases, and the junction held 4 bases outside the gene matches. The V gene's germline CDR1 is GTSNPN and CDR2 SVGIG (reference sequence). The CDR3 spells CAWSQTGDNQPQHF. In DNA form, the CDR3 reads TGTGCCTGGAGTCAGACAGGGGATAATCAGCCCCAGCATTTT.

The V call is TRBV29-1, the J call TRBJ2-5, with 7 bases that match TRBD1. CDR3 length equals 15 residues. Germline assignment: CDR1 SQVTM and CDR2 ANQGSEA. V shed 2 bases and J 5 bases; nucleotides not matched to a gene: 11. CDR3 sequence (DNA): TGCAGCGTTGAATATTCGGGCAGGGGGATGGAGACCCAGTACTTC. As protein: CSVEYSGRGMETQYF.

In its sample, this clone was seen a few times. The rearrangement uses TRBV11-3 and TRBJ2-5; 12 positions match TRBD2. V dropped 5 bases and J dropped 2; count of bases not matched to a gene: 3. This CDR3 is 15 amino acids long. Per germline, CDR1 SGHNT and CDR2 YENEEA. The chain's CDR3 is CASSLGLAGQETQYF. CDR3 bases: TGTGCCAGCAGCCTCGGACTAGCGGGGCAAGAGACCCAGTACTTC.